This T cell receptor beta chain appears in the sequencing data of a study of blood T cell repertoires in COVID-19. This CDR3 contains 12 residues. TCRdb's copy holds only in-frame clones and misses some; the assay was immunoSEQ multiplex PCR. This table holds approximately 210,000 clones, around 90% found once. Specimen: PBMCs or T cells enriched from blood (not recorded which). The rearrangement links TRBV1 to TRBJ2-5; the table gives TRBD2 as D, unverified against the DNA. TRBV1 is annotated as a pseudogene. The TCR comes from a woman in her 30s who had recovered from COVID-19. The CDR3 protein is CTSSQGFGAQYF. The CDR3 DNA reads as TGCACCAGCAGCCAAGGGTTCGGGGCCCAGTACTTC.